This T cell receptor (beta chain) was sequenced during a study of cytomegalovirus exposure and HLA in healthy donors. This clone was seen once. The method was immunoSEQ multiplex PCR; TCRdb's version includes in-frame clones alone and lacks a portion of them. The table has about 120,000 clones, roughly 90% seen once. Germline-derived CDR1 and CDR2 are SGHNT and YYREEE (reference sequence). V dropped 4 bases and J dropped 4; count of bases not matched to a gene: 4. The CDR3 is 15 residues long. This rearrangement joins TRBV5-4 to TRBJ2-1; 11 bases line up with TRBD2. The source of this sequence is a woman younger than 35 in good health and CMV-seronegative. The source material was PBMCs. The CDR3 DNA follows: TGTGCCAGCAGCCTCGGGACTAGCGGTTACAATGAGCAGTTCTTC. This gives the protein CASSLGTSGYNEQFF.